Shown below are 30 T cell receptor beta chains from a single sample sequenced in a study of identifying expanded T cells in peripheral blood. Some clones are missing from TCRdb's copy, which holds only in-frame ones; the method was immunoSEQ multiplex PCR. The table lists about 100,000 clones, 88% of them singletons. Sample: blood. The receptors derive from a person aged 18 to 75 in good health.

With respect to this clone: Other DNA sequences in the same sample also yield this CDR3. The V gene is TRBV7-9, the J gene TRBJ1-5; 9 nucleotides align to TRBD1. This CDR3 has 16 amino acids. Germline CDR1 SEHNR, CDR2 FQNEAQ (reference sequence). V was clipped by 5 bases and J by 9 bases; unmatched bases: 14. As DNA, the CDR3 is TGTGCCAGCAGCGCCGGGACAGGGTTAGTTCGCACGCCCCAGCATTTT. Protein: CASSAGTGLVRTPQHF.

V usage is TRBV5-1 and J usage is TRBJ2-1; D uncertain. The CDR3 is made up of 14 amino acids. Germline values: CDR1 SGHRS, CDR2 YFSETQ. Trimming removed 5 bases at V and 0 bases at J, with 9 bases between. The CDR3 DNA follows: TGCGCCAGCAGGGCGGCCCTCTCCTACAATGAGCAGTTCTTC. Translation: CASRAALSYNEQFF.

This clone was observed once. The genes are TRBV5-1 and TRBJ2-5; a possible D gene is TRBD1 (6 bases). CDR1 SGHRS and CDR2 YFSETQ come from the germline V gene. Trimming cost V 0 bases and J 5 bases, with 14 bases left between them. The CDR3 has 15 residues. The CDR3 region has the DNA TGCGCCAGCAGCTTGGAAGGACAGAGGACGGAGACCCAGTACTTC. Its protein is CASSLEGQRTETQYF.

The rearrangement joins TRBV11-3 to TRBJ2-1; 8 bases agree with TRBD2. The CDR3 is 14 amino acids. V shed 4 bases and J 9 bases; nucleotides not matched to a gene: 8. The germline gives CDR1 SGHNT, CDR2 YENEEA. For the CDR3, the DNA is TGTGCCAGCAGCTCCTTGGCGGGAGGAGGTGAGCAGTTCTTC. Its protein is CASSSLAGGGEQFF.

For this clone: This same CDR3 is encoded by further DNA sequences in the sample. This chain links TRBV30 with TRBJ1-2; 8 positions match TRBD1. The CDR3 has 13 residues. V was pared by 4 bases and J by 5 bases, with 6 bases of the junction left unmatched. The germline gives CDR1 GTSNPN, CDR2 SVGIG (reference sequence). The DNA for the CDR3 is TGTGCCTGGACGACAGGGGAAAGGTATGGCTACACCTTC. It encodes CAWTTGERYGYTF.

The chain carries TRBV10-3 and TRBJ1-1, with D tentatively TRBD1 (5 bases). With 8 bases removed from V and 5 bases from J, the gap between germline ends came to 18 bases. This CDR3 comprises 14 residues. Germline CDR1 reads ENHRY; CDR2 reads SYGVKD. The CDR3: CAIAPAGWDTEAFF. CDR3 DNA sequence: TGTGCCATCGCCCCCGCAGGGTGGGATACTGAAGCTTTCTTT.

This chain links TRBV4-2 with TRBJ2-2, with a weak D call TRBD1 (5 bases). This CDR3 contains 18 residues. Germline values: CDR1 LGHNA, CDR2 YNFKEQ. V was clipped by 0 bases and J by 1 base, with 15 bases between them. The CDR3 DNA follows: TGTGCCAGCAGCCAAGATCTATTGGGAAGGGGGAACACCGGGGAGCTGTTTTTT. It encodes CASSQDLLGRGNTGELFF.

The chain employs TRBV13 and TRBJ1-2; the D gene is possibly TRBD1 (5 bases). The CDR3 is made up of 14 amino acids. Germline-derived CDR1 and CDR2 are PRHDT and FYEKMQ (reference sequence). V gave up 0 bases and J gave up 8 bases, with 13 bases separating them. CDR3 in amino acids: CASSLGDRDSGYTF. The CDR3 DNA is TGTGCCAGCAGCTTAGGGGACCGGGACTCCGGCTACACCTTC. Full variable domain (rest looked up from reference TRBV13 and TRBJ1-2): AAGVIQSPRHLIKEKRETATLKCYPIPRHDTVYWYQQGPGQDPQFLISFYEKMQSDKGSIPDRFSAQQFSDYHSELNMSSLELGDSALYFCASSLGDRDSGYTFGSGTRLTVV.

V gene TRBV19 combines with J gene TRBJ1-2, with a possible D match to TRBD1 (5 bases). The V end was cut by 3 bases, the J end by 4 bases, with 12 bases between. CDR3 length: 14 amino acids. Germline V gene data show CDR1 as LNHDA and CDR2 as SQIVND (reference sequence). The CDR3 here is CASSMPNRSYGYTF. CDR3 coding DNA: TGTGCCAGTAGTATGCCTAACAGGAGCTATGGCTACACCTTC. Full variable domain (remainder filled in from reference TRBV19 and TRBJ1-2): DGGITQSPKYLFRKEGQNVTLSCEQNLNHDAMYWYRQDPGQGLRLIYYSQIVNDFQKGDIAEGYSVSREKKESFPLTVTSAQKNPTAFYLCASSMPNRSYGYTFGSGTRLTVV.

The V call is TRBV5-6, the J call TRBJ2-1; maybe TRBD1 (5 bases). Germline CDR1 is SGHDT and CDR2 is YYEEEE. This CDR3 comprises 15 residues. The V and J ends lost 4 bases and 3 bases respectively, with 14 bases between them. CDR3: CASSPSGIHYNEQFF. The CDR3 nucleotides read TGTGCCAGCAGCCCATCAGGGATTCACTACAATGAGCAGTTCTTC.

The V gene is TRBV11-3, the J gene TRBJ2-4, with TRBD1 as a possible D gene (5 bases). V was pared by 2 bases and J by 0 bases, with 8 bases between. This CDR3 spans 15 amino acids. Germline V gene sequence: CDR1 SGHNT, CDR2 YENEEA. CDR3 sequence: CASSLRGIAKNIQYF. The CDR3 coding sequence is TGTGCCAGCAGCTTAAGGGGAATAGCCAAAAACATTCAGTACTTC.

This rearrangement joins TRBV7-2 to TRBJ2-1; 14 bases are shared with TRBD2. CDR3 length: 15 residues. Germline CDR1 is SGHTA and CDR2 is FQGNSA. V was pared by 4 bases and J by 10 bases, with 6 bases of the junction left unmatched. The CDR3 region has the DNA TGTGCCAGCAGCTACGGGACTAGCGGGAGTGGGGAGCAGTTCTTC. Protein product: CASSYGTSGSGEQFF.

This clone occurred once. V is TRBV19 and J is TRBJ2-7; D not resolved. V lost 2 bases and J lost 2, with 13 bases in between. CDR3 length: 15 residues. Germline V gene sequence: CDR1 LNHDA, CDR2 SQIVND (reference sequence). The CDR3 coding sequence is TGTGCCAGTAGTATAAGGTTGGCAGACACCTACGAGCAGTACTTC. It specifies CASSIRLADTYEQYF.

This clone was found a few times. CDR3 DNA sequence: TGTGCCTGGACCGGACAGGCGGCGGATGGCTACACCTTC. Translated, it gives CAWTGQAADGYTF. The rearrangement uses TRBV30 and TRBJ1-2; 7 bases agree with TRBD1. CDR3 length: 13 residues. CDR1 and CDR2 from the germline V gene are GTSNPN and SVGIG (reference sequence). Trimming cost V 4 bases and J 6 bases; bases outside gene matches: 8.

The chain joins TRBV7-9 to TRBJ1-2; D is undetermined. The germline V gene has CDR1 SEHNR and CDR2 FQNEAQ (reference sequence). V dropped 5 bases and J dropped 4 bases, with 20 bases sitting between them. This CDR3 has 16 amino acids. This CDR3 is CASSKNGQPQTYGYTF. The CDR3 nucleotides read TGTGCCAGCAGCAAAAACGGGCAGCCACAGACCTATGGCTACACCTTC. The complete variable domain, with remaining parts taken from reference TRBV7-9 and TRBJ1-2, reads DTGVSQNPRHKITKRGQNVTFRCDPISEHNRLYWYRQTLGQGPEFLTYFQNEAQLEKSRLLSDRFSAERPKGSFSTLEIQRTEQGDSAMYLCASSKNGQPQTYGYTFGSGTRLTVV.

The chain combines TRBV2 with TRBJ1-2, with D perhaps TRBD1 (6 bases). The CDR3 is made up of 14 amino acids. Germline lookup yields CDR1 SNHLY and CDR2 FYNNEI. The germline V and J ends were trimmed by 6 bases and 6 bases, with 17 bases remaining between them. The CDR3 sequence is CASRVYRERDGYTF. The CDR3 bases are TGTGCCAGCAGGGTGTACAGGGAGAGGGATGGCTACACCTTC.

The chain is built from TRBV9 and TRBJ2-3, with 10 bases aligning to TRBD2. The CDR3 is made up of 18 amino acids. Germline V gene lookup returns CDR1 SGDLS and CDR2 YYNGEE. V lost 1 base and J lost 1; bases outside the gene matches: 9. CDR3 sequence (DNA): TGTGCCAGCAGCGTATCCACCGAGCGGGAGGGCGGCACAGATACGCAGTATTTT. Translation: CASSVSTEREGGTDTQYF.

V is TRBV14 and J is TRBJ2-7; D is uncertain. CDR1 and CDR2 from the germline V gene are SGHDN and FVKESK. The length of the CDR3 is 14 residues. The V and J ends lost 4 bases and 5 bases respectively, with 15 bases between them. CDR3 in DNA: TGTGCCAGCAGCCCTAGGACCCGACGGGACGAGCAGTACTTC. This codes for CASSPRTRRDEQYF.

DNA for the CDR3: TGTGCCAGTAGTATAGATCGGACTAGCGGGAGACGTGCCACCGGGGAGCTGTTTTTT. This translates into CASSIDRTSGRRATGELFF. The J gene is TRBJ2-2, the V gene TRBV19, with 13 bases that match TRBD2. V shed 0 bases, J shed 4 bases, and the junction held 8 bases outside the gene matches. There are 19 residues in the CDR3. The germline V gene encodes CDR1 LNHDA and CDR2 SQIVND (reference sequence).

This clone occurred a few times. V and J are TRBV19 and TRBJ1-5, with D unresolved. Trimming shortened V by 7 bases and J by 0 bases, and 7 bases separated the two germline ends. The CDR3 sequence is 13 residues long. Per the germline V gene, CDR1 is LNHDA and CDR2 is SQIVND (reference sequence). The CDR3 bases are TGTGCCAGTACCCGCCATAGCAATCAGCCCCAGCATTTT. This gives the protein CASTRHSNQPQHF. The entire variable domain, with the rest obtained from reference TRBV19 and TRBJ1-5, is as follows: DGGITQSPKYLFRKEGQNVTLSCEQNLNHDAMYWYRQDPGQGLRLIYYSQIVNDFQKGDIAEGYSVSREKKESFPLTVTSAQKNPTAFYLCASTRHSNQPQHFGDGTRLSIL.

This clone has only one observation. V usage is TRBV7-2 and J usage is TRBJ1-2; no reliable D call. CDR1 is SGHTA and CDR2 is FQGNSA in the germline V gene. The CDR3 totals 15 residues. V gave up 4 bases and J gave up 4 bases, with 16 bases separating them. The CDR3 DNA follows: TGTGCCAGCAGCTCCCGATCGGGTGGGAGCTATGGCTACACCTTC. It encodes CASSSRSGGSYGYTF.

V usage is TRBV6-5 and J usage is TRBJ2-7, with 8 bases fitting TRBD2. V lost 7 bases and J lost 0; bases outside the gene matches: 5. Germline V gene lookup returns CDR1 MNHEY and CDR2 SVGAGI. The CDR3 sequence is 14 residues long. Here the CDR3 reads CASNAGGYSYEQYF. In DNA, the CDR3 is TGTGCCAGCAATGCGGGGGGTTACTCCTACGAGCAGTACTTC.

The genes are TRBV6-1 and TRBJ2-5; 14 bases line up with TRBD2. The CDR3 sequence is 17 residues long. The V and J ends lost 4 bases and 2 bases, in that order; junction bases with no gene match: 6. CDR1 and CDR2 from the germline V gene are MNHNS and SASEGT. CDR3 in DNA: TGTGCCAGCAGTGGTGGGACTAGCGGGGGTACGCAAGAGACCCAGTACTTC. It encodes CASSGGTSGGTQETQYF.

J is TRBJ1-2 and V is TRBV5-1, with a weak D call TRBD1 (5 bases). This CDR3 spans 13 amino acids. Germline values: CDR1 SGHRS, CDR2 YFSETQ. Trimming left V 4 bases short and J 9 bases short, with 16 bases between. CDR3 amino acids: CASSVGTGSSYTF. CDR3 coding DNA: TGCGCCAGCAGCGTCGGGACCGGCTCCAGCTACACCTTC.

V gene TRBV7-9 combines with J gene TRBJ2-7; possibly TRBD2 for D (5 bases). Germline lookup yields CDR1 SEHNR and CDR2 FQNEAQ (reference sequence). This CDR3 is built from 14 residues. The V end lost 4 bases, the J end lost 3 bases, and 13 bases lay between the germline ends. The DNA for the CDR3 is TGTGCCAGCAGCTACCCAGCCGGGGACTACGAGCAGTACTTC. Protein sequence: CASSYPAGDYEQYF. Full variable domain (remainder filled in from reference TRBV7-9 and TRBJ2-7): DTGVSQNPRHKITKRGQNVTFRCDPISEHNRLYWYRQTLGQGPEFLTYFQNEAQLEKSRLLSDRFSAERPKGSFSTLEIQRTEQGDSAMYLCASSYPAGDYEQYFGPGTRLTVT.

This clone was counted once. DNA of the CDR3: TGTGCCAGCAGCCCCAGGGGGACGGCCTCCTACAATGAGCAGTTCTTC. Amino acid sequence: CASSPRGTASYNEQFF. This rearrangement joins TRBV7-9 to TRBJ2-1; 7 nucleotides agree with TRBD1. The CDR3 sequence is 16 residues long. Losses at the gene ends were 5 bases for V and 0 bases for J; bases not matched to a gene: 7. The V gene's germline CDR1 is SEHNR and CDR2 FQNEAQ (reference sequence).

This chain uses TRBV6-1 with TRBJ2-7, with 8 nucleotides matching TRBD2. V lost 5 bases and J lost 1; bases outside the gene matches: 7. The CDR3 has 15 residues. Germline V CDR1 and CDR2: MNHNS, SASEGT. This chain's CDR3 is CASSREGGPSYEQYF. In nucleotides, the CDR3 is TGTGCCAGCAGTCGGGAGGGGGGGCCTTCCTACGAGCAGTACTTC.

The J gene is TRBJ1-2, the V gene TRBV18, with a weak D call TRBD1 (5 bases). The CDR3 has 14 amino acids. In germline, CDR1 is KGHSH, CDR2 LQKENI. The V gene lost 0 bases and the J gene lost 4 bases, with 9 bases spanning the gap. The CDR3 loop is CASSPPTGPYGYTF. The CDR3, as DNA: TGTGCCAGCTCACCACCAACAGGTCCCTATGGCTACACCTTC. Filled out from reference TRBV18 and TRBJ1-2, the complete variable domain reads NAGVMQNPRHLVRRRGQEARLRCSPMKGHSHVYWYRQLPEEGLKFMVYLQKENIIDESGMPKERFSAEFPKEGPSILRIQQVVRGDSAAYFCASSPPTGPYGYTFGSGTRLTVV.

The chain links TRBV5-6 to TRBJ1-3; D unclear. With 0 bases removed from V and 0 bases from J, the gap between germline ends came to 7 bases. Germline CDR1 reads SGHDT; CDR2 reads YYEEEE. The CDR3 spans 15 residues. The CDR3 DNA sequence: TGTGCCAGCAGCTTGGCCCTTAGCTCTGGAAACACCATATATTTT. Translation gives CASSLALSSGNTIYF.

The CDR3: CASSFAAGLAGDEQYF. The CDR3 coding sequence is TGCGCCAGCAGCTTCGCAGCGGGACTAGCGGGAGACGAGCAGTACTTC. The chain couples TRBV5-1 to TRBJ2-7; 14 nucleotides line up with TRBD2. The germline V gene encodes CDR1 SGHRS and CDR2 YFSETQ. This CDR3 has 16 amino acids. The J segment lost 5 bases and the V segment lost 2 bases, leaving 6 bases of the junction unmatched.